These 17 T cell receptor beta chains came from one sample sequenced in a study of cytomegalovirus exposure and HLA in healthy donors. PCR employed 60 Vbeta and 13 Jbeta primers. TCRdb keeps only in-frame clones here, not all; method: immunoSEQ multiplex PCR. The data show about 200,000 clones, about four fifths seen once. Sequenced material: PBMCs. The origin of the receptors is a man aged 18 to 35 in good health and CMV-seronegative.

The rearrangement links TRBV7-2 to TRBJ1-5; D possibly corresponds to TRBD1 (6 bases). CDR3 length: 15 residues. Germline V gene sequence: CDR1 SGHTA, CDR2 FQGNSA. V dropped 1 base and J dropped 4 bases, with 11 bases sitting between them. DNA for the CDR3: TGTGCCAGCAGCTTAGGGGGGCAGATGAATCAGCCCCAGCATTTT. It codes for CASSLGGQMNQPQHF.

This sequence joins TRBV10-3 and TRBJ2-2; D gene ambiguous. Germline values: CDR1 ENHRY, CDR2 SYGVKD. Trimming removed 3 bases from V and 3 bases from J, with 5 bases in between. This CDR3 is 13 amino acids long. This CDR3 reads CAISDQYTGELFF. The CDR3 nucleotides read TGTGCCATCAGTGACCAATACACCGGGGAGCTGTTTTTT.

The V call is TRBV30, the J call TRBJ1-5; D gene ambiguous. With 2 bases removed from V and 0 bases from J, the gap between germline ends came to 5 bases. In germline, CDR1 is GTSNPN, CDR2 SVGIG (reference sequence). The CDR3 is made up of 13 amino acids. The CDR3 loop is CAWSPYSNQPQHF. The CDR3 DNA follows: TGTGCCTGGAGTCCTTATAGCAATCAGCCCCAGCATTTT. Full variable domain (rest looked up from reference TRBV30 and TRBJ1-5): SQTIHQWPATLVQPVGSPLSLECTVEGTSNPNLYWYRQAAGRGLQLLFYSVGIGQISSEVPQNLSASRPQDRQFILSSKKLLLSDSGFYLCAWSPYSNQPQHFGDGTRLSIL.

This chain joins TRBV5-6 and TRBJ2-3, with 9 bases aligning to TRBD2. The V segment lost 0 bases and the J segment 2 bases; nucleotides outside the gene matches: 1. Germline CDR1 is SGHDT and CDR2 is YYEEEE. This CDR3 is built from 15 residues. The CDR3 DNA is TGTGCCAGCAGCTTGGGCGGGGGGGACACAGATACGCAGTATTTT. It encodes CASSLGGGDTDTQYF.

Only one count was recorded for this clone. The genes are TRBV5-8 and TRBJ2-7; no clear D gene. CDR3 length equals 13 residues. Trimming took off 5 bases at V and 6 bases at J, with 15 bases between the two ends. The germline V gene encodes CDR1 SGHTS and CDR2 YDEGEE. CDR3 in amino acids: CASRSLEFGEQYF. CDR3 bases: TGTGCCAGCAGGTCGCTGGAGTTTGGCGAGCAGTACTTC. The full variable domain, its missing parts supplied by reference TRBV5-8 and TRBJ2-7, is EAGVTQSPTHLIKTRGQQATLRCSPISGHTSVYWYQQALGLGLQFLLWYDEGEERNRGNFPPRFSGRQFPNYSSELNVNALELEDSALYLCASRSLEFGEQYFGPGTRLTVT.

The chain couples TRBV18 to TRBJ2-6; the match to TRBD1 covers 7 bases. Germline values: CDR1 KGHSH, CDR2 LQKENI. The CDR3 sequence is 16 residues long. V dropped 5 bases and J dropped 2; count of bases not matched to a gene: 6. CDR3 DNA sequence: TGTGCCAGCTCAGGCTTACAGGGGACTGGGGCCAACGTCCTGACTTTC. Its protein product is CASSGLQGTGANVLTF. The whole variable domain, remainder taken from reference TRBV18 and TRBJ2-6, is NAGVMQNPRHLVRRRGQEARLRCSPMKGHSHVYWYRQLPEEGLKFMVYLQKENIIDESGMPKERFSAEFPKEGPSILRIQQVVRGDSAAYFCASSGLQGTGANVLTFGAGSRLTVL.

The chain has TRBV19 and TRBJ1-1; D not resolved. V shed 5 bases and J shed 1 base, with 17 bases lying between them. Looked up from germline, CDR1 is LNHDA and CDR2 is SQIVND (reference sequence). The CDR3 has 16 amino acids. The DNA of the CDR3 is TGTGCCAGTAGTTCTCGGAGCCAAGCCTCGAACACTGAAGCTTTCTTT. Translating it yields CASSSRSQASNTEAFF.

The CDR3 region has the DNA TGTGCCAGCAGTTACCTCCCAGGGGGGTCAGAGACCCAGTACTTC. This gives the protein CASSYLPGGSETQYF. V is TRBV6-5 and J is TRBJ2-5; tentative D call: TRBD1 (7 bases). V shed 2 bases and J shed 4 bases, with 14 bases lying between them. CDR1 is MNHEY and CDR2 is SVGAGI in the germline V gene. This CDR3 is 15 amino acids long.

The chain combines TRBV30 with TRBJ1-5; a possible D gene is TRBD1 (5 bases). Germline V CDR1 and CDR2: GTSNPN, SVGIG (reference sequence). Trimming shortened V by 3 bases and J by 6 bases, and 18 bases separated the two germline ends. The CDR3 sequence is 15 residues long. The CDR3 DNA follows: TGTGCCTGGAGCCATGGGGGGGGGAGATTTCAGCCCCAGCATTTT. It is translated as CAWSHGGGRFQPQHF.

The chain recombines TRBV20-1 with TRBJ2-1; no firm D call. Looked up from germline, CDR1 is DFQATT and CDR2 is SNEGSKA (reference sequence). V was clipped by 2 bases and J by 6 bases, with 5 bases between them. The length of the CDR3 is 11 residues. The CDR3 coding sequence is TGCAGTGCTAGATCGGTCAATGAGCAGTTCTTC. Protein product: CSARSVNEQFF.

The rearrangement uses TRBV6-5 and TRBJ2-7; 9 bases are shared with TRBD2. The CDR3 length is 14 residues. V lost 7 bases and J lost 3; bases outside the gene matches: 7. CDR1 is MNHEY and CDR2 is SVGAGI in the germline V gene. The CDR3 DNA is TGTGCCAGCAAAGGGGCTAGCGGGATCTACGAGCAGTACTTC. Translating gives CASKGASGIYEQYF.

The genes are TRBV6-1 and TRBJ2-5; TRBD1 aligns across 11 bases. The DNA matches TRBJ2-7 better at its end, which makes the J call doubtful. The CDR3 runs to 14 residues. Per germline, CDR1 MNHNS and CDR2 SASEGT. CDR3 coding DNA: TGTGCCAGCAGCAGGACAGGGGGCGAGTACGAGCAGTACTTC. It is translated as CASSRTGGEYEQYF.

The rearrangement links TRBV29-1 to TRBJ2-3; 9 bases fit TRBD2. In germline, CDR1 is SQVTM, CDR2 ANQGSEA. The CDR3 is made up of 14 amino acids. The CDR3 spells CTYWRSGSADTQYF. In nucleotides, the CDR3 is TGCACCTACTGGCGTAGCGGGAGTGCAGATACGCAGTATTTT.

This sequence joins TRBV28 and TRBJ2-1, with a tentative D call TRBD1 (6 bases). The CDR3 loop spans 13 amino acids. Trimming left V 2 bases short and J 8 bases short, with 10 bases between. The germline V gene has CDR1 MDHEN and CDR2 SYDVKM. CDR3 DNA: TGTGCCAGCAGTTTAACAGGGTCCGATGAGCAGTTCTTC. Amino acid sequence: CASSLTGSDEQFF. The whole variable domain, filled in from reference TRBV28 and TRBJ2-1, reads DVKVTQSSRYLVKRTGEKVFLECVQDMDHENMFWYRQDPGLGLRLIYFSYDVKMKEKGDIPEGYSVSREKKERFSLILESASTNQTSMYLCASSLTGSDEQFFGPGTRLTVL.

This clone was detected only a few times. The V call is TRBV6-6, the J call TRBJ1-5, with D possibly matching TRBD1 (5 bases). The germline CDR1 and CDR2 sequences are MNHNY and SVGAGI (reference sequence). The germline V and J ends were trimmed by 7 bases and 4 bases, with 11 bases remaining between them. The CDR3 covers 13 residues. This CDR3 reads CASKGEGNQPQHF. CDR3 in DNA: TGTGCCAGCAAAGGGGAAGGAAATCAGCCCCAGCATTTT.

This chain joins TRBV9 and TRBJ1-5; 7 positions match TRBD1. The CDR3 length is 15 residues. The germline V gene encodes CDR1 SGDLS and CDR2 YYNGEE. The V and J ends lost 5 bases and 0 bases, in that order; junction bases with no gene match: 5. CDR3 sequence (DNA): TGTGCCAGCAGTAACACAGGGGTTAGCAATCAGCCCCAGCATTTT. This sequence encodes CASSNTGVSNQPQHF.

This clone was seen just once. CDR3 nucleotide sequence: TGCGCCAGCAGCCTCGGGACAGCTGAAAGGACATACTCCTACGAGCAGTACTTC. It encodes CASSLGTAERTYSYEQYF. The genes are TRBV4-1 and TRBJ2-7, with TRBD1 matching over 7 bases. In germline, CDR1 is MGHRA, CDR2 YSYEKL. The CDR3 runs 18 residues. The V and J ends lost 4 bases and 0 bases, in that order; junction bases with no gene match: 15.